Shown below are 23 T cell receptor beta chains from a single sample sequenced in a study of beta chain features in type 1 diabetes. Study outcomes and limitations: Significant though moderate, a shortening of TCRB CDR3s appeared in all four CD4+ subsets of Type 1 diabetes patients.

These TCRs are of unknown antigen specificity. Of the isolated RNA, all was reverse transcribed, and so the sequenced material was expressed TCRB transcripts. Repertoires were generated with immunoSEQ multiplex PCR, while TCRdb's copy carries only in-frame clones and drops some. This table holds about 700,000 clones, around 15% found once. Material for sequencing was naive CD4+ T cells from blood. The source of these receptors is a man younger than 30 with type 1 diabetes.

V is TRBV4-1 and J is TRBJ2-7; no reliable D call. Germline V CDR1 and CDR2: MGHRA, YSYEKL. Trimming removed 0 bases at V and 2 bases at J, with 14 bases between. The length of the CDR3 is 16 residues. CDR3 bases: TGCGCCAGCAGCCAAGATATCAGTTCAATAGCCTACGAGCAGTACTTC. It encodes CASSQDISSIAYEQYF.

This chain joins TRBV30 and TRBJ2-6; no definite D call. The CDR3 spans 15 residues. CDR1 is GTSNPN, CDR2 SVGIG, per germline (reference sequence). Trimming shortened V by 3 bases and J by 0 bases, and 9 bases separated the two germline ends. CDR3 amino acids: CAWSDTPSGANVLTF. As DNA, the CDR3 is TGTGCCTGGAGCGATACCCCCTCTGGGGCCAACGTCCTGACTTTC.

The chain uses TRBV29-1 and TRBJ2-3; tentative D call: TRBD2 (6 bases). The CDR3 length is 13 residues. The germline V gene has CDR1 SQVTM and CDR2 ANQGSEA. The V gene lost 4 bases and the J gene lost 2 bases, with 10 bases spanning the gap. In nucleotides, the CDR3 is TGCAGCGTTGCCCCGGACTACACAGATACGCAGTATTTT. Amino acids: CSVAPDYTDTQYF.

This clone was detected only a few times. The rearrangement joins TRBV4-2 to TRBJ2-3, with D maybe TRBD1 (6 bases). CDR1 is LGHNA, CDR2 YNFKEQ, per germline. Between the trimmed V and J ends, which lost 0 bases and 9 bases, there was a span of 19 bases. The CDR3 is 16 residues long. This CDR3 reads CASSQELGVGGGTQYF. In DNA, the CDR3 is TGTGCCAGCAGCCAAGAGCTGGGCGTTGGGGGCGGAACGCAGTATTTT.

Only a few counts were recorded for this clone. The genes are TRBV5-1 and TRBJ2-3, with TRBD1 matching over 9 bases. Germline values: CDR1 SGHRS, CDR2 YFSETQ. After removal of 5 bases from V and 3 bases from J, the junction contained 10 bases not matched to a gene. The length of the CDR3 is 16 residues. As DNA, the CDR3 is TGCGCCAGCAGACCCACAGGGGGCGCAGGGACAGATACGCAGTATTTT. Encoded protein: CASRPTGGAGTDTQYF. The whole variable domain, remainder taken from reference TRBV5-1 and TRBJ2-3, is KAGVTQTPRYLIKTRGQQVTLSCSPISGHRSVSWYQQTPGQGLQFLFEYFSETQRNKGNFPGRFSGRQFSNSRSEMNVSTLELGDSALYLCASRPTGGAGTDTQYFGPGTRLTVL.

This clone was counted between two and nine times. The chain joins TRBV29-1 to TRBJ1-5; possible D gene TRBD1, 6 bases. Trimming left V 4 bases short and J 4 bases short, with 11 bases between. Germline loops: CDR1 SQVTM, CDR2 ANQGSEA. The CDR3 runs 13 residues. Here the CDR3 DNA reads TGCAGCGTTGTAAGGGGGGAGAATCAGCCCCAGCATTTT. This codes for CSVVRGENQPQHF.

The J gene is TRBJ2-3, the V gene TRBV2, with D uncertain. Germline CDR1 reads SNHLY; CDR2 reads FYNNEI. V dropped 6 bases and J dropped 1 base, with 11 bases sitting between them. The CDR3 is 14 residues long. The CDR3 DNA reads as TGTGCCAGCAGCCCTGCCGTTGGCACAGATACGCAGTATTTT. It is translated as CASSPAVGTDTQYF. Full variable domain (remainder filled in from reference TRBV2 and TRBJ2-3): EPEVTQTPSHQVTQMGQEVILRCVPISNHLYFYWYRQILGQKVEFLVSFYNNEISEKSEIFDDQFSVERPDGSNFTLKIRSTKLEDSAMYFCASSPAVGTDTQYFGPGTRLTVL.

There are a few counts of this clone. The chain has TRBV6-1 and TRBJ1-1; the D gene is possibly TRBD1 (5 bases). The CDR3 sequence is 15 residues long. Germline loops: CDR1 MNHNS, CDR2 SASEGT. The V end lost 8 bases, the J end lost 1 base, and 17 bases lay between the germline ends. DNA for the CDR3: TGTGCCAGCGGTAAACCGGGACTCCAGAACACTGAAGCTTTCTTT. This encodes CASGKPGLQNTEAFF.

This CDR3 reads CAWSEGYRPYGYTF. The CDR3 bases are TGTGCCTGGAGTGAAGGTTACAGACCCTATGGCTACACCTTC. This chain uses TRBV30 with TRBJ1-2; D is ambiguous. The CDR3 spans 14 residues. Germline V gene lookup returns CDR1 GTSNPN and CDR2 SVGIG (reference sequence). Trimming removed 1 base at V and 4 bases at J, with 13 bases between.

The V and J genes are TRBV27 and TRBJ2-7; possible D gene TRBD1, 5 bases. Trimming took 1 base from V and 2 from J, leaving 15 bases between them. CDR3 length equals 16 residues. CDR1 is MNHEY, CDR2 SMNVEV, per germline (reference sequence). The CDR3 loop is CASSLFRGHTAYEQYF. The DNA of the CDR3 is TGTGCCAGCAGTTTATTCCGTGGACATACAGCCTACGAGCAGTACTTC.

This chain connects TRBV30 to TRBJ2-2; 9 bases align to TRBD1. V lost 4 bases, J lost 5 bases, and 23 bases stayed unmatched. Germline V lookup: CDR1 GTSNPN, CDR2 SVGIG (reference sequence). The CDR3 is made up of 20 amino acids. This chain's CDR3 is CAWTPSIYAFRDRETGELFF. The CDR3, as DNA: TGTGCCTGGACCCCGTCAATCTACGCGTTCAGGGACAGGGAGACCGGGGAGCTGTTTTTT.

V and J are TRBV11-2 and TRBJ2-1; TRBD2 aligns across 7 bases. Trimming took 4 bases from V and 5 from J; bases not matched to a gene: 11. Germline CDR1 is SGHAT and CDR2 is FQNNGV. This CDR3 has 16 amino acids. CDR3 bases: TGTGCCAGCAGCTCCCTCCTGGGGGGGTTGGACAATGAGCAGTTCTTC. The encoded protein is CASSSLLGGLDNEQFF.

There are a few counts of this clone. The V call is TRBV30, the J call TRBJ2-7, with D tentatively TRBD1 or TRBD2 (5 bases each). V was pared by 0 bases and J by 3 bases, with 12 bases between. This CDR3 is built from 14 residues. The germline V gene has CDR1 GTSNPN and CDR2 SVGIG (reference sequence). The CDR3 bases are TGTGCCTGGAGTGTACTTGAGGGGTTCTACGAGCAGTACTTC. Its translation is CAWSVLEGFYEQYF.

This clone occurred a few times. This sequence joins TRBV5-1 and TRBJ2-3; the D gene is possibly TRBD2 (6 bases). The V gene's germline CDR1 is SGHRS and CDR2 YFSETQ. Trimming took off 4 bases at V and 2 bases at J, with 14 bases between the two ends. This CDR3 contains 15 residues. Written as DNA, the CDR3 is TGCGCCAGCAGCCAGGGACTCGACTTCACAGATACGCAGTATTTT. The encoded protein is CASSQGLDFTDTQYF.

This rearrangement joins TRBV7-9 to TRBJ1-2, with TRBD1 matching over 7 bases. Germline V gene sequence: CDR1 SEHNR, CDR2 FQNEAQ (reference sequence). The CDR3 runs to 13 residues. V was clipped by 6 bases and J by 3 bases; unmatched bases: 4. The CDR3 sequence: CASSFTGDYGYTF. The CDR3 DNA sequence: TGTGCCAGCAGTTTCACAGGGGACTATGGCTACACCTTC.

This chain joins TRBV7-2 and TRBJ1-2; weak D call: TRBD1 (5 bases). V lost 5 bases and J 0 bases, leaving 13 bases between the germline ends. The CDR3 is 15 amino acids. Germline CDR1 reads SGHTA; CDR2 reads FQGNSA. The CDR3 sequence: CASSPNGGTNYGYTF. The CDR3 DNA follows: TGTGCCAGCAGCCCGAACGGGGGAACTAACTATGGCTACACCTTC.

This clone came up a few times. The chain joins TRBV23-1 to TRBJ1-1; 8 bases align to TRBD1. TRBV23-1 is an ORF, with its function uncertain. The CDR3 has 14 residues. The V segment lost 4 bases and the J segment 10 bases; nucleotides outside the gene matches: 11. The CDR3 reads CASSPLGQALGAFF. In DNA, the CDR3 is TGCGCCAGCAGTCCCCTGGGACAGGCCTTAGGAGCTTTCTTT.

The V and J genes are TRBV25-1 and TRBJ2-3; TRBD2 aligns across 10 bases. Germline assignment: CDR1 MGHDK and CDR2 SYGVNS. V lost 0 bases and J lost 0; bases outside the gene matches: 3. CDR3 length: 17 residues. As DNA, the CDR3 is TGTGCCAGCAGTGAATATATAGCGGGGGGTAGCACAGATACGCAGTATTTT. As protein: CASSEYIAGGSTDTQYF. The variable domain in full, completed from reference TRBV25-1 and TRBJ2-3, reads EADIYQTPRYLVIGTGKKITLECSQTMGHDKMYWYQQDPGMELHLIHYSYGVNSTEKGDLSSESTVSRIRTEHFPLTLESARPSHTSQYLCASSEYIAGGSTDTQYFGPGTRLTVL.

The rearrangement links TRBV30 to TRBJ1-3, with 8 bases lining up with TRBD1. In germline, CDR1 is GTSNPN, CDR2 SVGIG (reference sequence). The CDR3 consists of 16 residues. Trimming took 5 bases from V and 5 from J; bases not matched to a gene: 14. In DNA, the CDR3 is TGTGCCTGGTTCCGCGCCGGGACAGGTGGGAGAAACACCATATATTTT. It translates to CAWFRAGTGGRNTIYF.

The chain employs TRBV27 and TRBJ1-2, with 7 bases aligning to TRBD1. CDR3 length: 14 amino acids. V lost 5 bases to trimming and J lost 6 bases; unmatched junction nucleotides: 9. Looked up from germline, CDR1 is MNHEY and CDR2 is SMNVEV (reference sequence). As DNA, the CDR3 is TGTGCCAGCAGTCCGTTGGGGACAGACGATGGCTACACCTTC. This encodes CASSPLGTDDGYTF.

V usage is TRBV30 and J usage is TRBJ2-5, with D maybe TRBD2 (5 bases). V shed 0 bases and J shed 5 bases, with 7 bases lying between them. Germline values: CDR1 GTSNPN, CDR2 SVGIG (reference sequence). The CDR3 loop spans 12 amino acids. In DNA form, the CDR3 reads TGTGCCTGGAGTGTACTAGACGAGACCCAGTACTTC. Translated, it gives CAWSVLDETQYF.

The V and J genes are TRBV6-6 and TRBJ2-1, with TRBD2 matching over 11 bases. This CDR3 has 14 amino acids. The germline CDR1 and CDR2 sequences are MNHNY and SVGAGI (reference sequence). V trimming: 6 bases; J trimming: 4 bases; junction bases outside the gene matches: 2. CDR3 residues: CASSGTSGYNEQFF. CDR3 nucleotide sequence: TGTGCCAGCAGCGGGACTAGCGGTTACAATGAGCAGTTCTTC.

CDR3 nucleotide sequence: TGTGCCACGGAGGGCCTCGAGGGGGAAAAACTGTTTTTT. Encoded protein: CATEGLEGEKLFF. The chain uses TRBV2 and TRBJ1-4; weak D call: TRBD1 (5 bases). Between the trimmed V and J ends, which lost 10 bases and 8 bases, there was a span of 17 bases. The V gene's germline CDR1 is SNHLY and CDR2 FYNNEI. CDR3 length: 13 residues. The full variable domain, its missing parts supplied by reference TRBV2 and TRBJ1-4, is EPEVTQTPSHQVTQMGQEVILRCVPISNHLYFYWYRQILGQKVEFLVSFYNNEISEKSEIFDDQFSVERPDGSNFTLKIRSTKLEDSAMYFCATEGLEGEKLFFGSGTQLSVL.